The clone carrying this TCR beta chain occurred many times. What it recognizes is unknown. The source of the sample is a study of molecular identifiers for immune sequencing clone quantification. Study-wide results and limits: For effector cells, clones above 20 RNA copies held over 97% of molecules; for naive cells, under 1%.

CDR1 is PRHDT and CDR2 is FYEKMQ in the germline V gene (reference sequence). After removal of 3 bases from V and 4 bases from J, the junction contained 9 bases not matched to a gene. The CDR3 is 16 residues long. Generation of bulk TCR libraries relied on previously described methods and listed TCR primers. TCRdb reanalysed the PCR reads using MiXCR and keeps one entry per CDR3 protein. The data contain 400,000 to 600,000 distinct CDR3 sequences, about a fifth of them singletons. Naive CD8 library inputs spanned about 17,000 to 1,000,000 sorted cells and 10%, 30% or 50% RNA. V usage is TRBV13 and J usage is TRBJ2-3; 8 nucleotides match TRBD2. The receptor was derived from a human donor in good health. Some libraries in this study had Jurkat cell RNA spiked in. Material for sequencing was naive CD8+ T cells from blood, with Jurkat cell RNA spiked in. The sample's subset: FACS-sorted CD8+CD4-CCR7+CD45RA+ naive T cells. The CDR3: CASSLSGGGIADTQYF. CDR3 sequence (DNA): TGTGCCAGCAGCTTGTCCGGGGGGGGTATTGCAGATACGCAGTATTTT.